These 28 T cell receptor beta chains share one sample of origin, sequenced in a study of T cell repertoires in cytomegalovirus infection. These receptors have no known antigen. TCRdb called the reads again in MiXCR, with one record for every CDR3 protein. The repertoire consists of hundreds of thousands of distinct CDR3 sequences, with around a third occurring once and the leading ten covering roughly 18%. The input for sequencing was cultured PBMCs, taken from culture after CMV antigen stimulation. The origin of the receptors is a human donor in good health (CMV status not recorded). Some clones in this sample may be carry-over from other donors' samples.

This clonotype was observed a few times. The CDR3 DNA follows: TGTGCCAGCAGCCCTAGACAGGGAGGCGCTGAAGCTTTCTTT. Protein product: CASSPRQGGAEAFF. V is TRBV7-2 and J is TRBJ1-1; TRBD1 aligns across 7 bases. The CDR3 is 14 residues long. J lost 6 bases, V lost 5 bases, and 9 bases had no gene match. CDR1 and CDR2 (germline): SGHTA, FQGNSA. Using reference TRBV7-2 and TRBJ1-1 for the parts outside the CDR3, the full variable domain is GAGVSQSPSNKVTEKGKDVELRCDPISGHTALYWYRQSLGQGLEFLIYFQGNSAPDKSGLPSDRFSAERTGGSVSTLTIQRTQQEDSAVYLCASSPRQGGAEAFFGQGTRLTVV.

This clonotype was counted only a few times. The chain is built from TRBV7-2 and TRBJ1-3; D is undetermined. The V and J ends lost 5 bases and 4 bases respectively, with 12 bases between them. CDR3 length equals 14 residues. Germline loops: CDR1 SGHTA, CDR2 FQGNSA. This CDR3 reads CASSARYEGNTIYF. DNA of the CDR3: TGTGCCAGCAGCGCGCGATATGAGGGAAACACCATATATTTT.

The sample holds many counts of this clonotype. This rearrangement joins TRBV7-2 to TRBJ1-5; maybe TRBD1 (5 bases). Deletions cut 3 bases from V and 5 bases from J, with 11 bases between. The CDR3 consists of 14 residues. The germline V gene encodes CDR1 SGHTA and CDR2 FQGNSA. The CDR3 region has the DNA TGTGCCAGCAGCTTCAGGCAGGGAGATCAGCCCCAGCATTTT. Residues: CASSFRQGDQPQHF.

The genes are TRBV3-1 and TRBJ1-3; no clear D gene. Trimming stripped 0 bases from V and 1 base from J, with 4 bases between. Per the germline V gene, CDR1 is LGHDT and CDR2 is YNNKEL (reference sequence). The CDR3 length is 14 residues. In DNA, the CDR3 is TGTGCCAGCAGCCAAGATCGTTCTGGAAACACCATATATTTT. Its protein product is CASSQDRSGNTIYF.

The V and J genes are TRBV18 and TRBJ2-7; 7 bases align to TRBD2. The CDR3 extends over 15 amino acids. Germline CDR1 is KGHSH and CDR2 is LQKENI. The junction had 7 bases not matched to a gene; V was cut back by 0 bases and J by 5 bases. The CDR3, as DNA: TGTGCCAGCTCACCACCGACGGGAGGACCCCACGAGCAGTACTTC. Amino acids: CASSPPTGGPHEQYF.

Only a few counts were recorded for this clonotype. The chain links TRBV5-1 to TRBJ2-3; 13 bases align to TRBD2. This CDR3 has 18 amino acids. CDR1 is SGHRS and CDR2 is YFSETQ in the germline V gene. V shed 6 bases, J shed 3 bases, and the junction held 13 bases outside the gene matches. DNA of the CDR3: TGCGCCAGCACCGAGGGACTAGCGGGGAGCTCGGTTACAGATACGCAGTATTTT. It encodes CASTEGLAGSSVTDTQYF.

The rearrangement links TRBV6-2 or TRBV6-3 to TRBJ2-1; 7 positions agree with TRBD1. CDR1 is MNHEY and CDR2 is SVGEGT in the germline V gene. V lost 5 bases, J lost 10 bases, and 14 bases stayed unmatched. The CDR3 contains 15 residues. The CDR3 bases are TGTGCCAGCAGTCGCCACGGGACAGCACTACGGGAGCAGTTCTTC. This encodes CASSRHGTALREQFF.

This clonotype was detected ten times or more. The chain has TRBV7-6 and TRBJ1-6; D unclear. V shed 1 base and J shed 8 bases, with 15 bases lying between them. The CDR3 loop spans 16 amino acids. CDR1 is SGHVS and CDR2 is FNYEAQ in the germline V gene. CDR3 residues: CASSLGTAQGDSPLHF. DNA of the CDR3: TGTGCCAGCAGCTTAGGGACCGCACAAGGAGATTCACCCCTCCACTTT. Complete variable domain (other parts from reference TRBV7-6 and TRBJ1-6): GAGVSQSPRYKVTKRGQDVALRCDPISGHVSLYWYRQALGQGPEFLTYFNYEAQQDKSGLPNDRFSAERPEGSISTLTIQRTEQRDSAMYRCASSLGTAQGDSPLHFGNGTRLTVT.

The DNA for the CDR3 is TGTGCCAGCAGTTCCCTGGGCAGCGGTGAGTTCTTC. It encodes CASSSLGSGEFF. The rearrangement links TRBV6-2 or TRBV6-3 to TRBJ2-1; TRBD2 might be the D (5 bases). CDR3 length equals 12 residues. Trimming took 4 bases from V and 14 from J, leaving 15 bases between them. Germline CDR1 and CDR2: MNHEY and SVGEGT.

The chain is built from TRBV11-2 and TRBJ2-6; no firm D call. The CDR3 is made up of 16 amino acids. Germline V CDR1 and CDR2: SGHAT, FQNNGV. V was shortened by 3 bases and J by 2 bases, with 11 bases between the two germline ends. CDR3 coding DNA: TGTGCCAGCAGCTTCCAGATAAACACTGGGGCCAACGTCCTGACTTTC. Encoded protein: CASSFQINTGANVLTF.

This clonotype was detected a few times. V gene TRBV10-3 combines with J gene TRBJ2-3; D may be TRBD2 (6 bases). V was pared by 0 bases and J by 6 bases, with 19 bases between. Germline V gene lookup returns CDR1 ENHRY and CDR2 SYGVKD. The CDR3 has 17 amino acids. The DNA for the CDR3 is TGTGCCATCAGTGAGTCCTTGATGGCTAGCGTCGGGGATACGCAGTATTTT. Its protein is CAISESLMASVGDTQYF.

The chain recombines TRBV6-1 with TRBJ2-7; TRBD2 matches 8 bases. Per germline, CDR1 MNHNS and CDR2 SASEGT. CDR3 size: 14 residues. J was trimmed by 6 bases and V by 4 bases; bases with no gene match: 8. The CDR3 DNA reads TGTGCCAGCAGTGCTCTGGTTGCGGGAGGCGAGCAGTACTTC. Translation: CASSALVAGGEQYF.

This CDR3 is CASSETLAGGNEQFF. The CDR3 DNA follows: TGTGCCAGCAGTGAGACACTAGCGGGCGGGAATGAGCAGTTCTTC. This chain links TRBV6-1 with TRBJ2-1; 9 bases are a match to TRBD2. Germline loops: CDR1 MNHNS, CDR2 SASEGT. The CDR3 is 15 residues long. J gave up 7 bases and V 3 bases, and 7 bases lay outside the gene matches.

This clonotype was picked up a small number of times. The chain couples TRBV9 to TRBJ2-3, with D tentatively TRBD2 (6 bases). The V gene lost 0 bases and the J gene lost 1 base, with 9 bases spanning the gap. CDR3 length equals 15 residues. Germline V gene sequence: CDR1 SGDLS, CDR2 YYNGEE. CDR3 protein: CASSVGRGGTDTQYF. The CDR3, as DNA: TGTGCCAGCAGCGTAGGGCGGGGAGGCACAGATACGCAGTATTTT. The whole variable domain, filled in from reference TRBV9 and TRBJ2-3, reads DSGVTQTPKHLITATGQRVTLRCSPRSGDLSVYWYQQSLDQGLQFLIQYYNGEERAKGNILERFSAQQFPDLHSELNLSSLELGDSALYFCASSVGRGGTDTQYFGPGTRLTVL.

This clonotype is a singleton in its sample. The chain couples TRBV20-1 to TRBJ1-2, with 7 nucleotides matching TRBD1. V lost 2 bases and J lost 6; bases outside the gene matches: 24. Germline CDR1 is DFQATT and CDR2 is SNEGSKA (reference sequence). This CDR3 has 19 amino acids. Written as DNA, the CDR3 is TGCAGTGCTAGAACGCCCGGGACAGTACCTCCATTTGTTACGGATGGCTACACCTTC. This sequence encodes CSARTPGTVPPFVTDGYTF.

The chain has TRBV4-3 and TRBJ2-3, with D possibly matching TRBD2 (7 bases). The CDR3 loop spans 17 amino acids. Germline loops: CDR1 LGHNA, CDR2 YSLEER. V lost 2 bases and J lost 3, with 18 bases in between. For the CDR3, the DNA is TGCGCCAGCAGCCAAATCTCACTGGGGAGGGGGACAGATACGCAGTATTTT. This gives the protein CASSQISLGRGTDTQYF.

The gene calls are TRBV20-1 and TRBJ1-4, with D perhaps matching TRBD1 (6 bases). Deletions cut 6 bases from V and 7 bases from J, with 15 bases between. This CDR3 contains 13 residues. Germline V gene lookup returns CDR1 DFQATT and CDR2 SNEGSKA (reference sequence). The CDR3 here is CSAPVGGAEKLFF. The DNA of the CDR3 is TGCAGTGCCCCGGTTGGGGGGGCTGAAAAACTGTTTTTT.

The V gene is TRBV20-1, the J gene TRBJ1-5; D unclear. Trimming cost V 1 base and J 6 bases, with 10 bases left between them. The CDR3 consists of 13 residues. In germline, CDR1 is DFQATT, CDR2 SNEGSKA (reference sequence). CDR3 in amino acids: CSARGYVFQPQHF. The DNA for the CDR3 is TGCAGTGCTAGAGGGTACGTTTTTCAGCCCCAGCATTTT.

The sample holds one count of this clonotype. The germline gene is not matched at one end of the junction; a read error may be the cause. V and J are TRBV7-2 and TRBJ2-5; D may match TRBD1 or TRBD2 (5 bases each). The CDR3 consists of 14 residues. CDR1 and CDR2 from the germline V gene are SGHTA and FQGNSA. The CDR3 region has the DNA TGTGCCAGCAGGTTATCGGGGCCCCAAGAGACCCAGTCCTTC. Protein sequence: CASRLSGPQETQSF.

The chain is built from TRBV6-5 and TRBJ2-7; 7 bases are shared with TRBD1. The CDR3 totals 13 residues. V trimming: 4 bases; J trimming: 5 bases; junction bases outside the gene matches: 5. CDR1 MNHEY and CDR2 SVGAGI come from the germline V gene. CDR3 amino acids: CASSSTGRHEQYF. CDR3 in DNA: TGTGCCAGCAGTTCGACAGGGCGCCACGAGCAGTACTTC.

The rearrangement joins TRBV20-1 to TRBJ1-1; the D gene is possibly TRBD1 (5 bases). V dropped 0 bases and J dropped 14 bases, with 28 bases sitting between them. The germline gives CDR1 DFQATT, CDR2 SNEGSKA (reference sequence). This CDR3 region has 16 residues. The CDR3 DNA is TGCAGTGCTAGAGATAATCGGTTGGGAGTTCTGACCCAGGGATTCTTT. It translates to CSARDNRLGVLTQGFF.

In this sample, this clonotype turned up a few times. The V call is TRBV20-1, the J call TRBJ1-1; 8 positions agree with TRBD1. The germline CDR1 and CDR2 sequences are DFQATT and SNEGSKA (reference sequence). The trim removed 6 bases at V and 4 bases at J, leaving 7 bases unmatched. This CDR3 is 13 amino acids long. CDR3 coding DNA: TGCAGTGCCTTCGGACAGGGTTCCACTGAAGCTTTCTTT. This encodes CSAFGQGSTEAFF.

This clonotype was counted between two and nine times. The genes are TRBV7-9 and TRBJ2-7; no reliable D call. V dropped 1 base and J dropped 4 bases, with 11 bases sitting between them. The CDR3 covers 14 residues. CDR1 is SEHNR and CDR2 is FQNEAQ in the germline V gene (reference sequence). CDR3 DNA: TGTGCCAGCAGCTTAGAGGGTTGGGTGTACGAGCAGTACTTC. Its protein is CASSLEGWVYEQYF.

This clonotype was seen many times. The chain employs TRBV7-2 and TRBJ2-3, with D possibly matching TRBD2 (6 bases). CDR1 is SGHTA, CDR2 FQGNSA, per germline. The CDR3 is 15 residues long. Trimming removed 3 bases at V and 0 bases at J, with 10 bases between. CDR3 region: CASSFERASTDTQYF. The CDR3 DNA reads TGTGCCAGCAGCTTCGAGCGGGCGAGCACAGATACGCAGTATTTT.

This clonotype was seen more than once but under ten times. The V call is TRBV6-1, the J call TRBJ1-5; 9 positions agree with TRBD1. With V trimmed by 8 bases and J by 6 bases, 5 bases remained unmatched. The CDR3 runs 13 residues. Germline CDR1 reads MNHNS; CDR2 reads SASEGT. CDR3 nucleotide sequence: TGTGCCAGCGGGACAGGGTTGGTTCAGCCCCAGCATTTT. Translation gives CASGTGLVQPQHF.

The chain employs TRBV12-3 or TRBV12-4 and TRBJ2-7; the D gene could be TRBD1 or TRBD2 (5 bases each). V was trimmed by 5 bases and J by 4 bases, leaving 15 bases between them. This CDR3 comprises 14 residues. CDR3 sequence: CASSARGLEYEQYF. The CDR3 DNA sequence: TGTGCCAGCAGTGCGAGGGGCTTGGAGTACGAGCAGTACTTC.

The CDR3 DNA reads as TGTGCCAGCAGCTCCCCGCGTGCGGGCACAGATACGCAGTATTTT. Translated, it gives CASSSPRAGTDTQYF. This chain connects TRBV11-2 to TRBJ2-3; D is undetermined. V gave up 4 bases and J gave up 1 base, with 12 bases separating them. Germline CDR1 reads SGHAT; CDR2 reads FQNNGV. This CDR3 has 15 amino acids.

The chain recombines TRBV6-2 or TRBV6-3 with TRBJ1-5; the match to TRBD1 covers 8 bases. Germline V CDR1 and CDR2: MNHEY, SVGEGT. V was clipped by 0 bases and J by 7 bases; unmatched bases: 5. CDR3 size: 15 residues. The CDR3 region is CASSYSRQGIQPQHF. The CDR3 nucleotides are TGTGCCAGCAGTTACTCGCGACAGGGGATACAGCCCCAGCATTTT.